This T cell receptor (beta chain) stems from a study of early T cells in non-severe SARS-CoV-2 infection. This clonotype showed up many times. CDR1 SNHLY and CDR2 FYNNEI come from the germline V gene. The CDR3 is made up of 13 amino acids. V lost 4 bases, J lost 6 bases, and 11 bases lay in between. In TCRdb, the 5' RACE reads were re-called with MiXCR into one record per CDR3 protein. The sample holds roughly 33,000 distinct CDR3 sequences, 5% seen once. This receptor was identified in an adult who was a healthcare worker with PCR-confirmed SARS-CoV-2 infection or an uninfected control (not recorded which). Sample: whole blood. The rearrangement joins TRBV2 to TRBJ2-3, with D perhaps matching TRBD2 (5 bases). CDR3 in amino acids: CASSVLASDTQYF. DNA of the CDR3: TGTGCCAGCAGTGTGCTAGCATCCGATACGCAGTATTTT.